The entry that follows covers one TCR beta chain sequence. This clone came up many times. Its antigen is currently not known. Nothing much larger sits one base from this clone, and base qualities are not available. From its cysteine to its phenylalanine, the CDR3 spans 14 amino acids. The kept DNA is CDR3 alone, 42 bases in frame from the first base. CDR1 and CDR2, per the germline V gene, are MNHEY and SVGAGI. Cut back by 0 bases and 4 bases, the V and J ends lie 9 bases apart. The sample originates from a study of blood T cell repertoires in COVID-19 (TCRdb year 2020). In terms of the full investigation: Collaborator samples came from the United States, Italy and Spain and covered acute and convalescent phases of COVID-19. The prospective study material was composed of cDNA or gDNA derived from T cells, B-cell-depleted T cells, or PBMCs. Subjects who had been exposed to COVID-19, were actively infected with it, or had recovered from it provided the deeply sampled blood TCRbeta repertoires that made up the dataset. A freely available public database, intended as a resource for researchers studying the immune response to SARS-CoV-2, is where the repertoires were released. The samples were drawn from two sources: the first 160 participants of the ongoing ImmuneRACE study, and 1,254 subjects contributed by 6 global collaborators. A de-identified subject ID, COVID-19 status, age in years and sex were almost always included in the sample metadata. HLA class I and class II types, where available, came from metadata supplied by the sample provider rather than from assay-based typing. The study at large found these results: The amount of clinical and demographic metadata varied by source and participant and was provided uncurated.

In the prospective study, participants were roughly 18 to 89 years old, resided in 24 geographic areas of the United States, and were enrolled through a virtual design. To assign participants to cohorts, the prospective study relied on clinical history that participants themselves reported in a screening survey and a study questionnaire. Recovered participants in ImmuneRACE Cohort 3 were defined as having two consecutive negative NP/OP PCR tests, clearance from a healthcare professional, or resolution of symptoms. In the prospective study, whole blood, serum and a nasopharyngeal or oropharyngeal swab were collected from each participant by mobile phlebotomists. Prospective study participants could optionally give additional blood draws and questionnaires over an approximately two-month period. Before DNA extraction, prospective study blood samples were shipped either frozen or at room temperature.

TCRbeta CDR3 regions were amplified from genomic DNA using the immunoSEQ Assay, a bias-controlled multiplex PCR. Under the source paper's analysis protocol: The number of nucleated cells in each sample was estimated from the amplification of reference gene primers within the assay. To quantify the absolute abundance of each unique TCRbeta CDR3 rearrangement, sequence reads were collapsed and filtered. For each sample, productive Simpson clonality was calculated as the square root of Simpson's diversity index over productive rearrangements. TCRdb took over this immuneACCESS table, retaining in-frame rearrangements with V and J assigned. Such tables are incomplete; in checked studies, under half of the missing clones stem from an unresolved V gene, and the remainder is unexplained. For V, J and clone size, that table is used; D and trimming come from the DNA. The table for this sample lists a few hundred thousand clones; 80% to 90% of them were counted only once. Jointly, the top ten make up about 10% of the sample.

Sequencing was carried out using PBMCs or T cells enriched from blood (not recorded which). The receptor comes from a woman younger than 30 who had recovered from COVID-19. The rearranged chain carries TRBV6-5 and TRBJ1-1, and TRBD1 may be the D gene, going by 6 matching bases. The CDR3 reads as follows: CASSYSSGVTEAFF. The sequence in DNA is TGTGCCAGCAGTTACTCCTCAGGGGTCACTGAAGCTTTCTTT.